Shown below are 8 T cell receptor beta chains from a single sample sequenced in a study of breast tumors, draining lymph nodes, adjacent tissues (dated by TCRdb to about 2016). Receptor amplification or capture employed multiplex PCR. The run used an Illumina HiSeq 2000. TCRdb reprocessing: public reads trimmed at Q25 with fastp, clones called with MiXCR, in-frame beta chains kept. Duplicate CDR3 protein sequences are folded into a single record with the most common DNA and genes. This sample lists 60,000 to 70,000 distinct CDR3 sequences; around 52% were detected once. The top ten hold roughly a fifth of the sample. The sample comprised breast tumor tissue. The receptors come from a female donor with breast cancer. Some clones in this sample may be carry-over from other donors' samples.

DNA for the CDR3: TGTGCCACCAGCAAGGACAGAACGGGAGAGACCCAGTACTTC. Translating it yields CATSKDRTGETQYF. The rearrangement uses TRBV15 and TRBJ2-5, with a possible D match to TRBD1 (6 bases). The CDR3 has 14 residues. Germline CDR1 is LNHNV and CDR2 is YYDKDF (reference sequence). Trimming stripped 4 bases from V and 4 bases from J, with 13 bases between. Combining the CDR3 with reference TRBV15 and TRBJ2-5 gives the whole variable domain DAMVIQNPRYQVTQFGKPVTLSCSQTLNHNVMYWYQQKSSQAPKLLFHYYDKDFNNEADTPDNFQSRRPNTSFCFLDIRSPGLGDTAMYLCATSKDRTGETQYFGPGTRLLVL.

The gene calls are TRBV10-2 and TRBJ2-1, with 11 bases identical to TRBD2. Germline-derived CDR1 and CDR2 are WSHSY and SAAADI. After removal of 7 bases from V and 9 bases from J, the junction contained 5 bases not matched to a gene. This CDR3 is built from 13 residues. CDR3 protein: CASTGTSGREQFF. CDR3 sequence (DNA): TGCGCCAGCACCGGGACTAGCGGCCGTGAGCAGTTCTTC.

The CDR3 coding sequence is TGTGCCAGCAGTGAAGTTAGGACAGGGGTCCATGGCTACACCTTC. This translates into CASSEVRTGVHGYTF. V is TRBV6-6 and J is TRBJ1-2; 9 bases line up with TRBD1. Looked up from germline, CDR1 is MNHNY and CDR2 is SVGAGI (reference sequence). The CDR3 spans 15 residues. V lost 5 bases, J lost 6 bases, and 10 bases stayed unmatched.

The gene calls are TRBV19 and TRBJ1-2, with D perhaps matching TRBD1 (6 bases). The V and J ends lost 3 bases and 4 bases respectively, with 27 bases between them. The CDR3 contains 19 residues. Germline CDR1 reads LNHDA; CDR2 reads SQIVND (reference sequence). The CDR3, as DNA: TGTGCCAGTAGTATCGCCGACGGAGGGGGGCCCAATCTCTTCTATGGCTACACCTTC. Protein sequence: CASSIADGGGPNLFYGYTF.

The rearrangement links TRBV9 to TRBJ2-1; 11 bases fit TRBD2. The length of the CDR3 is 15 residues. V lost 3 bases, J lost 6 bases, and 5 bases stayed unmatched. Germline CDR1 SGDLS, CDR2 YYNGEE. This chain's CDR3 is CASSATSGRTNEQFF. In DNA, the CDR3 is TGTGCCAGCAGCGCCACTAGCGGGAGAACCAATGAGCAGTTCTTC.

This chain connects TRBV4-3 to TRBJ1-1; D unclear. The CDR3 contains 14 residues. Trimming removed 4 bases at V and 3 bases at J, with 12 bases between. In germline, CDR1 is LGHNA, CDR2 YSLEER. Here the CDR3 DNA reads TGCGCCAGCAGCCCCACTAGCGGGTACACTGAAGCTTTCTTT. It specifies CASSPTSGYTEAFF.

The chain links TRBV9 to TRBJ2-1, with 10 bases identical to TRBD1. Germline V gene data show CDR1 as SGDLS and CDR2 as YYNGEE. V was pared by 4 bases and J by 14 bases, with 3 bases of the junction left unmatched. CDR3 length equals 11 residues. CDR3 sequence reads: CASSPGTGEFF. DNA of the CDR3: TGTGCCAGCAGCCCAGGGACAGGGGAGTTCTTC.

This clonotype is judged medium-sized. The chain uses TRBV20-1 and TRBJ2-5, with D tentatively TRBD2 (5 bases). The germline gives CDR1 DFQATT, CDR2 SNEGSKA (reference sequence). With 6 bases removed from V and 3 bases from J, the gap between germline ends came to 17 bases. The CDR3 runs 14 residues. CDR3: CSARRGSGEETQYF. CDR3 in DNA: TGCAGTGCGCGACGAGGGAGTGGCGAAGAGACCCAGTACTTC.